The source of this TCR beta chain is a study of OX40 agonist ivuxolimab in advanced cancers. Profiling relied on immunoSEQ multiplex PCR, and the TCRdb table lists in-frame clones only, not all of them. This table has about 51,000 clones, 84% appearing once. With 2 bases removed from V and 6 bases from J, the gap between germline ends came to 6 bases. In germline, CDR1 is SGHNT, CDR2 YYREEE (reference sequence). The CDR3 totals 12 residues. Autoimmune disease history or systemic immunosuppression was exclusionary. This receptor was identified in an adult with an advanced solid tumor such as melanoma, head and neck, liver or kidney cancer. The sequenced sample was CD4+ or CD8+ T cells sorted from blood, obtained in a trial of the OX40 agonist ivuxolimab. The chain employs TRBV5-4 and TRBJ2-1; no definite D call. CDR3 amino acids: CASSFDVNEQFF. DNA of the CDR3: TGTGCCAGCAGCTTTGACGTCAATGAGCAGTTCTTC.